The present T cell receptor beta chain was sequenced within a study of cytomegalovirus exposure and HLA in healthy donors. Amplification used 60 Vbeta primers and 13 Jbeta primers. Here immunoSEQ multiplex PCR was the method, and the copy in TCRdb shows in-frame clones only, minus some. The table lists 150,000 to 200,000 clones, approximately 81% of them singletons. This CDR3 is built from 13 residues. Per the germline V gene, CDR1 is SEHNR and CDR2 is FQNEAQ (reference sequence). The V gene lost 7 bases and the J gene lost 3 bases, with 11 bases spanning the gap. The chain links TRBV7-9 to TRBJ2-3; a possible D gene is TRBD2 (6 bases). Sequenced material: PBMCs. The source is a woman aged 18-35 years in good health and CMV-seropositive. The CDR3 DNA is TGTGCCAGCACTATTCGGGAGACAGATACGCAGTATTTT. Translating gives CASTIRETDTQYF.